This note documents a single T cell receptor beta chain sequence. The antigen is not known. V was trimmed by 3 bases and J by 5 bases, leaving 17 bases between them. CDR3 size: 15 residues. The germline gives CDR1 MDHEN, CDR2 SYDVKM. These data come from a study of CD8 T cells in Susac syndrome. Points from the study as a whole: TCR sequencing and HLA analysis covered a relatively small number of individuals.

High-throughput TCR beta sequencing covered peripheral CD8+ and CD4+ T cells. Isolation of CD8+ and CD4+ T cells was performed negatively, whereas enrichment of TEMRA cells was done by FACS. With random hexamers, about 0.5 to 1 ug RNA was reverse transcribed. The TCR beta CDR3 was amplified by immunoSEQ multiplex PCR across 54 Vbeta, 13 Jbeta. TCRdb independently ran MiXCR on the immunoSEQ multiplex PCR reads; one entry per CDR3 protein. The sample contains tens of thousands of distinct CDR3 sequences, 90% to 95% of which appear only once. The V and J genes are TRBV28 and TRBJ2-7; D uncertain. The TCR originated in a human donor in good health. Source material: CD8+ T cells from PBMCs. DNA of the CDR3: TGTGCCAGCAGTTTGGCCCCCGGGCTGACCGACGAGCAGTACTTC. It encodes CASSLAPGLTDEQYF. The full variable domain, completed using reference TRBV28 and TRBJ2-7, is DVKVTQSSRYLVKRTGEKVFLECVQDMDHENMFWYRQDPGLGLRLIYFSYDVKMKEKGDIPEGYSVSREKKERFSLILESASTNQTSMYLCASSLAPGLTDEQYFGPGTRLTVT.